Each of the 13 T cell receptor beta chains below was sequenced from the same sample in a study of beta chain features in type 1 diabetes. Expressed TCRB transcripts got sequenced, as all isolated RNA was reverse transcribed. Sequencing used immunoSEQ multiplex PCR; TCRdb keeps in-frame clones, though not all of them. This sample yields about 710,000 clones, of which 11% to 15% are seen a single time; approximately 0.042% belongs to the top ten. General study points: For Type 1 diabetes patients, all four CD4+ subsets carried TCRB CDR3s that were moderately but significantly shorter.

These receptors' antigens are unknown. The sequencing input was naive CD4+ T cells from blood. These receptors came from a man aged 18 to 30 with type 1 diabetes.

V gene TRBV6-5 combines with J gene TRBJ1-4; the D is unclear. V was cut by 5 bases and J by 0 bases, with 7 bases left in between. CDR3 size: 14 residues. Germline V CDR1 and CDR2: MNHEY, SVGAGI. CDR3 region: CASSPMTTNEKLFF. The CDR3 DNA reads TGTGCCAGCAGTCCCATGACAACTAATGAAAAACTGTTTTTT.

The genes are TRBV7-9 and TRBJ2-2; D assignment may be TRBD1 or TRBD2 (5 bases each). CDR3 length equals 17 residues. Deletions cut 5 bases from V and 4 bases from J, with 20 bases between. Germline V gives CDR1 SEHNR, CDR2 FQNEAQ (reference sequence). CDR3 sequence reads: CASSPPTRGRATGELFF. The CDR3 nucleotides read TGTGCCAGCAGCCCCCCGACCCGGGGCAGGGCCACCGGGGAGCTGTTTTTT.

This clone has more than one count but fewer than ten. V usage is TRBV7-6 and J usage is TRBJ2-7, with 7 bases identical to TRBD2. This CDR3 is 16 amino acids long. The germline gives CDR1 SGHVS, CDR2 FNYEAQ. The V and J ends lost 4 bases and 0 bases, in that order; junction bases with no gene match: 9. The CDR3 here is CASSSRPSGGSYEQYF. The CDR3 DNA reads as TGTGCCAGCAGCTCAAGGCCTAGCGGCGGCTCCTACGAGCAGTACTTC.

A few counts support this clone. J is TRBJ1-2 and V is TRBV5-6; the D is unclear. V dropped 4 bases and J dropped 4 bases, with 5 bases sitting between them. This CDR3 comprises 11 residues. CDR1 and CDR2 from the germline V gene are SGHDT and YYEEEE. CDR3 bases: TGTGCCAGCAGCCACTCCTATGGCTACACCTTC. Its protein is CASSHSYGYTF.

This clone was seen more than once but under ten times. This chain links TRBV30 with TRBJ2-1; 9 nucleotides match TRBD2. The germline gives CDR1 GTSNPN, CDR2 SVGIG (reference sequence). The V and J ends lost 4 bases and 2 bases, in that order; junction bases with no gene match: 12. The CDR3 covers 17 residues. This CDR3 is CAWTRAPSGKTYNEQFF. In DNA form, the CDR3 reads TGTGCCTGGACCAGAGCTCCTAGCGGGAAAACCTACAATGAGCAGTTCTTC.

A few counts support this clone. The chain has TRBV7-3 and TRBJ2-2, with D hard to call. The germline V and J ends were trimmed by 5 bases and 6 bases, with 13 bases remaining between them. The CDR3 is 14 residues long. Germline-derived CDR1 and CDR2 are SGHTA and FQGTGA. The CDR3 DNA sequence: TGTGCCAGCAGCCCACACCATCCGCCCGGGGAGCTGTTTTTT. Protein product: CASSPHHPPGELFF.

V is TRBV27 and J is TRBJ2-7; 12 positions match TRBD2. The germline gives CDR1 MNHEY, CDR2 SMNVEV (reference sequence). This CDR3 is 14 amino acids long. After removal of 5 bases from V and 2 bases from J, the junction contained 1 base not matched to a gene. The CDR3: CASSRTSGTYEQYF. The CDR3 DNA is TGTGCCAGCAGTCGGACTAGCGGGACCTACGAGCAGTACTTC.

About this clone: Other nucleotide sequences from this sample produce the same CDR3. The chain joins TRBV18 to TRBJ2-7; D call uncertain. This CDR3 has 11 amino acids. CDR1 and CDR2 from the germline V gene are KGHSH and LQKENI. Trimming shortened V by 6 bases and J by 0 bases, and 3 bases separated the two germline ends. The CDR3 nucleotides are TGTGCCAGCTCTAGCTCCTACGAGCAGTACTTC. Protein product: CASSSSYEQYF.

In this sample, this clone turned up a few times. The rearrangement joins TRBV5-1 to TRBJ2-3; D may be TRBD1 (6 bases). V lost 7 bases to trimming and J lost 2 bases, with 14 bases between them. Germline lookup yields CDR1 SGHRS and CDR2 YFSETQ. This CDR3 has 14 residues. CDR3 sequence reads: CASYRDRSTDTQYF. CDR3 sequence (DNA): TGCGCCAGCTACCGAGACAGGTCCACAGATACGCAGTATTTT.

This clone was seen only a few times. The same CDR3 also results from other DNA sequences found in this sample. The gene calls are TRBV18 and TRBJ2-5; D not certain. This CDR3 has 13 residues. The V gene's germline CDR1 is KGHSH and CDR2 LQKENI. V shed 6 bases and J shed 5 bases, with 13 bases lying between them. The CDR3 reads CASSPAVGETQYF. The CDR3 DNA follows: TGTGCCAGCTCCCCGGCGGTTGGGGAGACCCAGTACTTC.

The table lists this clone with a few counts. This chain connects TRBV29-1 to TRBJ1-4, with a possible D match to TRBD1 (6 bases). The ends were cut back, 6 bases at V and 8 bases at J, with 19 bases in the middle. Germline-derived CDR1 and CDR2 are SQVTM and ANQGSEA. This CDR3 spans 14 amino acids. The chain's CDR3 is CSVAITGLSEKLFF. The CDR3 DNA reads TGCAGCGTCGCCATTACAGGGTTAAGCGAAAAACTGTTTTTT.

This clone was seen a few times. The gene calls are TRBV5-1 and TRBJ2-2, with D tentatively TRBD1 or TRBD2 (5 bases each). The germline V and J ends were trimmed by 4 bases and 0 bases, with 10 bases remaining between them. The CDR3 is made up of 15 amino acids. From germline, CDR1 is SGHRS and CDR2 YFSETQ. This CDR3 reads CASSGAGANTGELFF. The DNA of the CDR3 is TGCGCCAGCAGCGGGGCGGGCGCGAACACCGGGGAGCTGTTTTTT.

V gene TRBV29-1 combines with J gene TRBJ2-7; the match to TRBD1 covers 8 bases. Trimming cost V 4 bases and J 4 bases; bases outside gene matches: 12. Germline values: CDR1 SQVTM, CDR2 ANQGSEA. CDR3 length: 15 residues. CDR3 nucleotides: TGCAGCGTTGGGCCCGGGGACAGGAGCCTATACGAGCAGTACTTC. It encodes CSVGPGDRSLYEQYF.